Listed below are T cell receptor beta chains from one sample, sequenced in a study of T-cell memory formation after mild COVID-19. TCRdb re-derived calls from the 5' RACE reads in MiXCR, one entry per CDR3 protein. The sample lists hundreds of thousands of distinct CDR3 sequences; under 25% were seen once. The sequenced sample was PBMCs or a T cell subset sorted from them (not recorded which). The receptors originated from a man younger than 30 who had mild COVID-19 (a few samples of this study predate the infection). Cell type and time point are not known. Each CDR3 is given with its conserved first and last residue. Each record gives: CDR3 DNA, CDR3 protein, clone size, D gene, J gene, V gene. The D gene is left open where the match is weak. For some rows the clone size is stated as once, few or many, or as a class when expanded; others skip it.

TGTGCCAGCAGGCCTATAGCTGGAGAGACCCAGTACTTC,CASRPIAGETQYF,few,.,TRBJ2-5,TRBV12-3/TRBV12-4
TGTGCCAGCAGACCGTTTAGCGGGGACTACAATGAGCAGTTCTTC,CASRPFSGDYNEQFF,.,TRBD2,TRBJ2-1,TRBV12-3/TRBV12-4
TGCGCCAGCAGCTGGGGACGGGGCCGGGCTGACTATGGCTACACCTTC,CASSWGRGRADYGYTF,.,.,TRBJ1-2,TRBV5-1
TGTGCCAGCAGCCCGAGGGGGCCAGATACGCAGTATTTT,CASSPRGPDTQYF,many,TRBD1,TRBJ2-3,TRBV7-9
TGCGCCAGCAGCTCGTCGGGCGGGATGCCGAACACCGGGGAGCTGTTTTTT,CASSSSGGMPNTGELFF,.,.,TRBJ2-2,TRBV5-1
TGTGCCAGCAGTGACCGCAGTTCCACTGAAGCTTTCTTT,CASSDRSSTEAFF,few,.,TRBJ1-1,TRBV12-3/TRBV12-4
TGTGCCAGCAGCTTATCTTACTATGGCTACACCTTC,CASSLSYYGYTF,many,.,TRBJ1-2,TRBV7-2
TGCAGTGCTGGGGACCGCCCAATTGATTATGGCTACACCTTC,CSAGDRPIDYGYTF,few,.,TRBJ1-2,TRBV20-1
TGCAGTGCTAGAGATCGGATAGGGAACACTGAAGCTTTCTTT,CSARDRIGNTEAFF,few,.,TRBJ1-1,TRBV20-1
TGTGCCAGCAGTTACGAGGGACAGGGGGTTCGCTACACCTTC,CASSYEGQGVRYTF,.,TRBD1,TRBJ1-2,TRBV6-5
TGTGCCAGCAGCATAGCGGGGGGGCCTCTCAATGAGCAGTTCTTC,CASSIAGGPLNEQFF,few,TRBD2,TRBJ2-1,TRBV2
TGTGCCAGCAGTGGTGGTTTTGACACCGGGGAGCTGTTTTTT,CASSGGFDTGELFF,.,.,TRBJ2-2,TRBV2
TGTGCCAGCAGTCGCAGGGAGGCGAACACTGAAGCTTTCTTT,CASSRREANTEAFF,few,.,TRBJ1-1,TRBV6-2/TRBV6-3
TGCGCCAGCAGCCAAGATGGGGTGTCTGAAGCTTTCTTT,CASSQDGVSEAFF,.,.,TRBJ1-1,TRBV4-3
TGTGCCAGCAGCTCTCGGGGGGCGGAAAGCACAGATACGCAGTATTTT,CASSSRGAESTDTQYF,.,.,TRBJ2-3,TRBV7-3
TGTGCCAGCAGTGTGGACCCACGGGAGACCCAGTACTTC,CASSVDPRETQYF,few,.,TRBJ2-5,TRBV2
TGCGCCAGCAGCCAGACACCGGGGAAAGATGAAAAACTGTTTTTT,CASSQTPGKDEKLFF,few,.,TRBJ1-4,TRBV4-1
TGTGCCAGCAGCTCAATGGGGGGCAGAACTAATGAAAAACTGTTTTTT,CASSSMGGRTNEKLFF,.,.,TRBJ1-4,TRBV7-6
TGTGCCAGCAGCTATCCGGGACAGAACACCGGGGAGCTGTTTTTT,CASSYPGQNTGELFF,.,.,TRBJ2-2,TRBV3-1
TGTGCCAGCAGTTTGTCACGAGTACCCCTCCACTTT,CASSLSRVPLHF,.,.,TRBJ1-6,TRBV12-3/TRBV12-4
TGTGCCAGCAGTCCTGGGGGGTCGTTCGAGCAGTTCTTC,CASSPGGSFEQFF,.,.,TRBJ2-1,TRBV28
TGTGCCAGCAGCTTAGAGCGGGTTCGCACAGATACGCAGTATTTT,CASSLERVRTDTQYF,.,.,TRBJ2-3,TRBV7-9
TGTGCCAGCAGCTCCCGGATGGCCTCCGGCCGTACCTACGAGCAGTACTTC,CASSSRMASGRTYEQYF,many,.,TRBJ2-7,TRBV5-5
TGCAGTGGGGGTAATCCGGGGACCGGGGAGCTGTTTTTT,CSGGNPGTGELFF,few,.,TRBJ2-2,TRBV20-1
TGCAGCGCCCCTTTTGACGGGACGCTTGAAAAACTGTTTTTT,CSAPFDGTLEKLFF,.,.,TRBJ1-4,TRBV20-1